This is a list of T cell receptor beta chains from one sample in a study of spatial heterogeneity in lung cancer. TCRdb processed the 5' RACE reads anew with MiXCR; each CDR3 protein has one entry. Here the sample spans about 35,000 distinct CDR3 sequences, approximately 3% being singletons. This sample comprised normal lung tissue next to the tumor, obtained at surgery. These receptors all come from a male donor with early-stage non-small cell lung cancer. Each CDR3 is given with its conserved first and last residue. Each record gives: J gene, D gene, clone size, V gene, CDR3 DNA, CDR3 protein. A D gene is named only where the DNA matches it firmly. Clone size is not always given. Where it is, it says once, few, many or a class for expanded clones.

J: TRBJ2-3; D: -; size: many; V: TRBV5-6; DNA: TGTGCCAGCAGCTTGGACAGACGGGGAAATACGCAGTATTTT; CDR3: CASSLDRRGNTQYF
J: TRBJ1-2; D: -; size: -; V: TRBV7-2; DNA: TGTGCCAGCAGCTTGGACTCCGAGGGCTACACCTTC; CDR3: CASSLDSEGYTF
J: TRBJ2-3; D: -; size: many; V: TRBV2; DNA: TGTGCCAGCAGTGAAAAGGTTAGCACAGATACGCAGTATTTT; CDR3: CASSEKVSTDTQYF
J: TRBJ2-5; D: -; size: many; V: TRBV27; DNA: TGTGCCAGCAGTCCAATAGGGCCCCAAGAGACCCAGTACTTC; CDR3: CASSPIGPQETQYF
J: TRBJ1-4; D: -; size: many; V: TRBV6-2/TRBV6-3; DNA: TGTGCCAGCAGTTCCGCGGGGAGCGAAAAACTGTTTTTT; CDR3: CASSSAGSEKLFF
J: TRBJ2-5; D: TRBD2; size: many; V: TRBV29-1; DNA: TGCAGCGTCGAATTGATAGCGGGAGTCGGCGAGACCCAGTACTTC; CDR3: CSVELIAGVGETQYF
J: TRBJ1-1; D: -; size: many; V: TRBV11-1; DNA: TGTGCCAGCAGCTTTCAGGGGACGAACACTGAAGCTTTCTTT; CDR3: CASSFQGTNTEAFF
J: TRBJ1-2; D: -; size: many; V: TRBV20-1; DNA: TGCAGTTCGGGGTCTGTCTATGGCTACACCTTC; CDR3: CSSGSVYGYTF
J: TRBJ1-1; D: -; size: many; V: TRBV12-3/TRBV12-4; DNA: TGTGCCAGCAGTTTTGGCCGGGACACTGAAGCTTTCTTT; CDR3: CASSFGRDTEAFF
J: TRBJ2-4; D: -; size: many; V: TRBV7-2; DNA: TGTGCCAGCAGCTGGGCCCCAGGGCGGGGGCTAGCCAAAAACATTCAGTACTTC; CDR3: CASSWAPGRGLAKNIQYF
J: TRBJ2-1; D: TRBD2; size: many; V: TRBV12-3/TRBV12-4; DNA: TGTGCCAGCAGTCTGAGCGGGAGTTACAATGAGCAGTTCTTC; CDR3: CASSLSGSYNEQFF
J: TRBJ1-4; D: -; size: many; V: TRBV7-9; DNA: TGTGCCAGCAGCTATGAGGGGACGACTAGGGAAAAACTGTTTTTT; CDR3: CASSYEGTTREKLFF
J: TRBJ2-7; D: -; size: many; V: TRBV20-1; DNA: TGCAGTGCTAGCGATGGACAGAGCCACTACGAGCAGTACTTC; CDR3: CSASDGQSHYEQYF
J: TRBJ2-7; D: -; size: many; V: TRBV28; DNA: TGTGCCAGCACGGTTTACTCCGACTACGAGCAGTACTTC; CDR3: CASTVYSDYEQYF
J: TRBJ1-1; D: -; size: many; V: TRBV30; DNA: TGTGCCTGGAGCCTAACGGAGGGTAAGGCTGAAGCTTTCTTT; CDR3: CAWSLTEGKAEAFF
J: TRBJ1-4; D: -; size: few; V: TRBV7-9; DNA: TGTGCCAGCAGCTTTCAGCAGGAGGATGAAAAACTGTTTTTT; CDR3: CASSFQQEDEKLFF
J: TRBJ2-5; D: -; size: many; V: TRBV5-8; DNA: TGTGCCAGCAGCCCGGTCCCGGGGGACCAAGAGACCCAGTACTTC; CDR3: CASSPVPGDQETQYF
J: TRBJ2-3; D: -; size: many; V: TRBV6-1; DNA: TGTGCCAGCAGTGAAGCGCTCATGGTCGGAGATACGCAGTATTTT; CDR3: CASSEALMVGDTQYF
J: TRBJ2-7; D: TRBD1; size: many; V: TRBV6-1; DNA: TGTGCCAGCAGCTACACCGGGACAGGGCCCTACGAGCAGTACTTC; CDR3: CASSYTGTGPYEQYF
J: TRBJ2-3; D: TRBD2; size: many; V: TRBV10-1; DNA: TGCGCCAGCAGTGGACTAGCGGGAGATACGCAGTATTTT; CDR3: CASSGLAGDTQYF
J: TRBJ2-3; D: TRBD2; size: many; V: TRBV4-1; DNA: TGCGCCAGCAGCCAAGGCTCTAGCGGAGGGTATACGCAGTATTTT; CDR3: CASSQGSSGGYTQYF
J: TRBJ2-2; D: TRBD2; size: many; V: TRBV20-1; DNA: TGCAGTGCTAGGATAGCGGGGGCCGGGGAGCTGTTTTTT; CDR3: CSARIAGAGELFF
J: TRBJ2-1; D: -; size: many; V: TRBV2; DNA: TGTGCCAGCCTCCTGATACAGGGCAATGAGCAGTTCTTC; CDR3: CASLLIQGNEQFF
J: TRBJ1-2; D: -; size: many; V: TRBV12-3/TRBV12-4; DNA: TGTGCCAGCAGTGAAACAGAGACGGGCTACACCTTC; CDR3: CASSETETGYTF